This T cell receptor beta chain is from a study of cytomegalovirus exposure and HLA in healthy donors (dated by TCRdb to the late 2010s). Regarding the study in general: An earlier analysis of some 620 of the donors reported roughly 300 Gb of sequence data and 117 million unique TCR beta sequences obtained from roughly 170 million T cells. A later genetic analysis used genome-wide SNP genotypes for 398 of the 666 donors, treating that subset as a discovery cohort. HLA typing included class I and class II loci at four-digit resolution. In an earlier analysis of more than 550 of the donors, high-throughput TCR beta sequencing was used to judge whether each TCR beta V gene segment behaved as functional or pseudogenic. Along with the roughly 710-subject first cohort, a separate validation cohort of 120 different subjects was used. Among some 400 genotyped donors of the cohort, an average of around 220,000 unique TCR beta nucleotide sequences was sequenced per donor, of which 15% to 20% were non-productive. In the later analysis, no new phenotypic data were used to find candidate immune exposures; instead, reliance was placed on TCR beta sequences and their occurrence across donors. Among the approximately 400 genotyped donors, under 90% belonged to the genetic ancestry cluster associated with self-reported Caucasian donors. A few DR-DQ haplotypes were treated as single units for association and clustering because of strong linkage in the cohort. A later analysis re-analyzed previously published TCR beta repertoires from 600 to 850 donors and added high-resolution HLA genotyping to study TCR occurrence patterns. The aim of the study was to test whether cataloging public T cell receptors could identify signatures of past pathogen exposure. The number of typed donors differed by locus: about 629-630 for A, B, C, DRB1 and DQB1; some 540 for DQA1; approximately 600 for DPA1; and about 450 for DPB1. All discovery cohort repertoires had been generated using a single sequencing platform. Donor age, sex, ethnicity and CMV serostatus were compiled together with the repertoire data. To predict cytomegalovirus infection status, the study brought together high-throughput TCR immunosequencing, statistical association of individual TCRs with disease status, and machine learning. The T cell repertoires of 550 to 850 subjects were profiled by immunosequencing and related to cytomegalovirus serostatus. An early release covering some 640 HLA-typed donors comprised around 300 gigabases of sequencing data and around 86 million unique TCR sequences.

As regards this clone: Its specific antigen is unknown. Per-nucleotide qualities are absent, and no much larger clonotype sits a single base away.

The CDR3, from cysteine to phenylalanine, totals 15 residues. Of the read, only the CDR3 DNA is kept; its 45 bases are in frame from base 1. As encoded in the germline V gene, CDR1 is SGHTA while CDR2 is FQGNSA. V is cut by 4 bases and J by 1 base, and the space between the germline ends is 12 bases. What the work shows at the level of the full study, not this receptor alone: Specific HLA alleles were associated with 15,000 to 20,000 TCR beta sequences at a false discovery rate of 0.05 in a later analysis. Because HLA typing was missing for some donors at each locus, association tests included only the typed subset. The presence/absence analyses assumed that sequencing depth was roughly uniform across donors, and that assumption may not be true. Immune exposure information for the cohort was limited to CMV serostatus. A cluster of highly shared sequence variants was judged likely to be a technical artifact of the sequencing pipeline. According to a later analysis, most CMV-associated TCR beta chains appeared to be HLA-restricted, and the HLA associations seemed to be driven largely by CMV exposure. While some public TCRs were present in many individuals, most TCR sequences turned up only very rarely across donors. In a later analysis, TCR association rates were found to vary across HLA loci, with the most associated TCRs seen for DRB1 alleles and the fewest for HLA-C alleles. The 87-base-pair reads could not distinguish some IMGT-functional V segments, including TRBV6-2 and TRBV6-3, so those segments were excluded. Approximately 16 rarely observed V segments, including chromosome 9 orphons, were excluded from the earlier analysis of several hundred of the donors because counts were too low. Strong co-occurrence of HLA alleles, especially DR and DQ, made assigning TCR associations to individual alleles difficult. In the study, 150 to 200 TCR beta chains were listed as associated with cytomegalovirus. In vitro tests confirmed that a few of the cytomegalovirus-associated TCR beta chains recognize cytomegalovirus antigens. Linkage disequilibrium might explain the correlated functional status among segregating V segments, but an unknown experimental factor could not be excluded. Only TCR beta chains were sequenced in this cohort, and the absence of alpha or paired-chain data limited detectable features. V-gene and J-gene trimming of TCR beta chains was associated with a missense DCLRE1C variant in a later genetic analysis, and the association was replicated in an independent cohort. The authors suggested that the approach could potentially be extended to other disease states and immunological phenotypes. The classifier was reported to diagnose cytomegalovirus status with high specificity and sensitivity in both the original cohort and the validation cohort. A further reported finding was that TCR beta sequences accurately predicted the HLA-A and HLA-B alleles for most subjects in the first cohort. In a later analysis, several top co-occurrence clusters were reported to appear linked to parvovirus B19, influenza, CMV and Epstein-Barr virus. Compared with the approximately 670-donor mean, donors in an Asian-associated ancestry cluster had fewer N-insertions in productive TCRs, according to a later genetic analysis. In a later analysis, HLA-associated TCR beta chains showed more clonal expansion and lower generation probabilities than non-associated chains that were equally common. In an earlier analysis of 500 to 650 of the donors, most TCR beta V segments appeared in productive rearrangements about 87% or about 30% of the time, broadly matching IMGT annotations.

The cohort consisted of 666 healthy bone marrow donors. All cohort members were sampled while nominally healthy, although unrecorded immune exposures were likely present. The donor was CMV seropositive and was included in the group of 250 to 350 seropositive cohort members. Every donor gave a peripheral blood sample, and the peripheral blood mononuclear cells from that sample were used for TCR beta sequencing. The Qiagen DNeasy Blood Extraction Kit was used to extract genomic DNA from the blood cell samples. Libraries came from the immunoSEQ multiplex PCR assay. The multiplex PCR relied on a mix of 60 forward primers for TCR Vbeta segments and 13 reverse primers for TCR Jbeta segments. The CDR3 region of rearranged TCR beta genes was amplified from genomic DNA with a multiplex PCR assay. The amplified TCR beta libraries were sequenced on the Illumina HiSeq System as 87-base-pair reads. Processing in the source paper ran as follows. In a later analysis, tens of millions of unique TCR beta chains were counted across the 500 to 700 repertoires, and around 10 million of these chains were shared by at least two donors. A nearest-neighbor algorithm error-corrected the raw reads and collapsed the reads into unique sequences, merging closely related sequences to remove PCR and sequencing errors. V, D and J gene segments were assigned by aligning CDR3 sequences to IMGT reference sequences. Each retained sequence needed at least a six-nucleotide match to both a V gene segment and a J gene segment. Rearrangements were called productive when the CDR3 lacked stop codons and stayed in frame with V and J; all others were non-productive. Following IMGT convention, CDR3 was defined as the stretch from the second conserved V-encoded cysteine up to the conserved J-encoded phenylalanine. In an earlier analysis of approximately 590 of the donors, sequences lacking an unambiguous match to a single V gene segment were excluded. In an earlier analysis of 450 to 750 of the donors, a V segment was called functional when productive rearrangements were above 56.7%, and segregating when the standard deviation between donors exceeded 5%. A statistical classification framework was built to diagnose cytomegalovirus status from the catalog of TCR beta chain sequences. In a later analysis, V and J genes were assigned by comparing TCR nucleotide sequences against IMGT/GENE-DB human TR gene sequences. Using the TCRdist pipeline, a later analysis assigned CDR3 sequences along with most-parsimonious VDJ recombination scenarios. In a later analysis, every TCR beta chain was defined by the combination of its CDR3 amino acid sequence and its V-gene family, and reads without a unique V-gene family were dropped. As a way to deal with suspected cross-contamination and a sequencing artifact, a later analysis dropped 450 to 700 nucleotide sequences that were highly shared and had low generation probability. A later analysis calculated a clonal expansion index for each public chain from normalized within-repertoire ranks of inferred template counts. A later analysis computed generation probabilities with a VDJ recombination model fitted to out-of-frame rearrangements, and checked the results against IGoR. A later analysis scored TCR-TCR, TCR-HLA and TCR-CMV co-occurrence with hypergeometric tests, applying a repertoire-size bias correction to TCR pairs. False discovery rates were estimated in a later analysis by permuting HLA or CMV assignments 20 times. In a later analysis, co-occurring TCRs were grouped using DBSCAN, with TCRdist sequence similarity added in when clustering inside HLA-allele-positive subsets. Co-occurrence clustering excluded repertoires with fewer than 30,000 or more than 120,000 public chains, plus five with anomalous nucleotide sharing. The table comes from immuneACCESS by way of TCRdb, which keeps in-frame sequences with V and J called. Part of the clones is missing from these tables; in studies checked, under half for an unresolved V gene and the rest for unknown reasons. That table is the source of V, J and clone size, and D and trimming were worked out from the DNA. A total of around 99,000 clones appear in this sample, roughly 80% of them only once. Of the sample, 7.7% falls within the top ten clones.

Sequencing was done on a sample of PBMCs. The chain links TRBV7-2 with TRBJ2-3; the D gene is possibly TRBD2, with 6 bases matching. The clonotype comes from a woman aged 50 to 60 in good health and CMV-seropositive. The base sequence is TGTGCCAGCAGCTCGCCGGGACTGCGCACAGATACGCAGTATTTT. Its coded protein is CASSSPGLRTDTQYF.